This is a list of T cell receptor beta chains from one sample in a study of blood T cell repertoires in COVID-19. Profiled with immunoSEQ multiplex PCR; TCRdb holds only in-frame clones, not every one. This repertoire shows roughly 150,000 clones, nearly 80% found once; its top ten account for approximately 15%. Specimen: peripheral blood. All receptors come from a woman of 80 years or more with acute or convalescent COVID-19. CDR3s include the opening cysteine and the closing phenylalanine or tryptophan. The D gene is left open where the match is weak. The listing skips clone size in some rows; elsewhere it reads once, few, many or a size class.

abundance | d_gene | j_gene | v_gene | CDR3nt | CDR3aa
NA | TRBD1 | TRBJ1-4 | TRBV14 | TGTGCCAGCAGCCAAGAGGCCAGGGGGCGTTCTAATGAAAAACTGTTTTTT | CASSQEARGRSNEKLFF
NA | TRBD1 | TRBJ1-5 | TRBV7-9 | TGTGCCAGCAGCCTAGGGACAGGGGGTCGGCCCCAGCATTTT | CASSLGTGGRPQHF
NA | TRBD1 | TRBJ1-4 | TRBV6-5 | TGTGCCAGCAGACGCCAGGGGGCGCGAGGTGAAAAACTGTTTTTT | CASRRQGARGEKLFF
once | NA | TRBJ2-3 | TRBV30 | TGTGCCTGGACCCACAGAGATACGCAGTATTTT | CAWTHRDTQYF
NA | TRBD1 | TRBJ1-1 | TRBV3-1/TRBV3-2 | TGTGCCAGCAGCCAGACAGGGATGAACACTGAAGCTTTCTTT | CASSQTGMNTEAFF
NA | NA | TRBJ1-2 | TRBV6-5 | TGTGCCAGCAGTTTCGAACTATATGGCTACACCTTC | CASSFELYGYTF
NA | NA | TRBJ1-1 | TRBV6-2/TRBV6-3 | TGTGCCAGCAGTCTCCAACTCCGAGAAGCTTTCTTT | CASSLQLREAFF
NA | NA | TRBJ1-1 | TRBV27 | TGTGCCAGTTACACAGGGACCACTGAAGCTTTCTTT | CASYTGTTEAFF
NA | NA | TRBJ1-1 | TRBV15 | TGTGCCACCAGCAGAGATTTGAGGAGTTCGGACACTGAAGCTTTCTTT | CATSRDLRSSDTEAFF
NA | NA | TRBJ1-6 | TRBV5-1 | TGCGCCAGCAGCTTCCAGGGGCGATATAATTCACCCCTCCACTTT | CASSFQGRYNSPLHF
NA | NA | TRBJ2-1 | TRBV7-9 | TGTGCCAGCAGCTTCGGAGGGCCTTATGAGCAGTTCTTC | CASSFGGPYEQFF